This T cell receptor (beta chain) was recorded in a study of monozygotic twins with inflammatory bowel disease. TCRdb re-called the 5' RACE reads; one entry per CDR3 protein, DNA not given. The table lists about 330,000 distinct CDR3 sequences. This CDR3 comprises 15 residues. The germline gives CDR1 DFQATT, CDR2 SNEGSKA (reference sequence). Each donor supplied under 3 ml of blood. Source material: blood. This receptor was taken from a human donor with ulcerative colitis or Crohn's disease, or a healthy co-twin of an affected twin (not recorded which). V and J are TRBV20-1 and TRBJ2-4; TCRdb's assignment of TRBD2 cannot be checked, as there is no DNA. Here the CDR3 reads CSAPLAVGAKNIQYF.